One T cell receptor beta chain is described in this entry. TCRdb reworked the 5' RACE reads into one entry per CDR3 protein, no DNA. The listing contains about 150,000 distinct CDR3 sequences. The CDR3 sequence is 19 residues long. This sample was included in a study of T cells expressing NK-cell markers. About the study: The eight sequenced donors comprised seven who were HCMV-seropositive and one who was seronegative.

Sequences were obtained from blood T cells: a sorted CD56 or NKG2C T cell subset, CD4+ or CD8+ T cells, or bulk PBMC T cells (not recorded which). The TCR was taken from a man aged 18 to 29 in good health. The chain carries TRBV23-1 and TRBJ2-1; TCRdb's D gene call, TRBD1, goes unchecked for lack of DNA. TRBV23-1 carries the ORF label, with uncertain function. The CDR3 loop is CASILTRDRGESSYNEQFF.